This TCR beta chain was identified during a study of OX40 agonist ivuxolimab in advanced cancers. For this clone: What it binds is not known.

Study-level findings and limits: Dose levels from 0.1 to 3.0 mg/kg saw CD4+ and CD8+ blood T cells expand clonally by week 6. Partial responders dosed at 0.1-3.0 mg/kg displayed clonal expansion ranking among the lowest.

TCRdb's copy holds only in-frame clones and misses some; the assay was immunoSEQ multiplex PCR. In the table there are 65,000 to 95,000 clones, approximately 89% of which are singletons. The germline V gene has CDR1 SQVTM and CDR2 ANQGSEA. V lost 6 bases and J lost 9; bases outside the gene matches: 1. The CDR3 contains 11 residues. The sample was CD4+ or CD8+ T cells sorted from blood, taken in a trial of the OX40 agonist ivuxolimab. The chain carries TRBV29-1 and TRBJ2-1; TRBD1 aligns across 11 bases. The sequence came from an adult with an advanced solid tumor such as melanoma, head and neck, liver or kidney cancer. CDR3 nucleotides: TGCAGCGTGGACAGGGGGCTTGAGCAGTTCTTC. Translating it yields CSVDRGLEQFF.